A single sample is the source of the 19 T cell receptor beta chains below, sequenced in a study of blood T cell repertoires in COVID-19 (dated by TCRdb to the early 2020s). The method was the immunoSEQ multiplex PCR assay. As stored in TCRdb, this immuneACCESS dataset retains in-frame rearrangements with V and J assigned. A fraction of the clones does not appear; measured against another copy, unresolved V genes explain less than half of the discrepancy, and the remainder lacks a known reason. In all, the sample holds 200,000 to 250,000 clones, and roughly 90% of those were seen once. The ten largest make up 2.7% of the sample. Source material: peripheral blood. The receptors shown here come from a woman in her sixties with acute or convalescent COVID-19.

The V gene is TRBV6-5, the J gene TRBJ1-4; 9 bases align to TRBD1. This CDR3 spans 15 amino acids. The J segment lost 3 bases and the V segment lost 6 bases, leaving 5 bases of the junction unmatched. Germline V gene lookup returns CDR1 MNHEY and CDR2 SVGAGI. In DNA, the CDR3 is TGTGCCAGCAGGCCTACAGGGGGCGCTAATGAAAAACTGTTTTTT. This translates into CASRPTGGANEKLFF.

The gene calls are TRBV5-1 and TRBJ2-2; D is perhaps TRBD2 (5 bases). The CDR3 spans 15 residues. V was pared by 4 bases and J by 3 bases, with 13 bases between. The germline CDR1 and CDR2 sequences are SGHRS and YFSETQ. DNA for the CDR3: TGCGCCAGCAGCGTTAATCCGGGATACACCGGGGAGCTGTTTTTT. Its protein is CASSVNPGYTGELFF.

The chain employs TRBV7-8 and TRBJ1-3; no reliable D call. Germline V lookup: CDR1 SGHVS, CDR2 FQNEAQ. The CDR3 has 16 residues. V gave up 3 bases and J gave up 1 base, with 13 bases separating them. The CDR3 loop reads CASSFGRTSSGNTIYF. The CDR3 nucleotides read TGTGCCAGCAGCTTCGGTCGTACGAGTTCTGGAAACACCATATATTTT.

This chain connects TRBV19 to TRBJ1-6; tentatively, D is TRBD1 (6 bases). Deletions cut 7 bases from V and 5 bases from J, with 12 bases between. The germline gives CDR1 LNHDA, CDR2 SQIVND (reference sequence). The CDR3 has 14 residues. The DNA of the CDR3 is TGTGCCAGTAAGACAGGCGGTCATAATTCACCCCTCCACTTT. Protein sequence: CASKTGGHNSPLHF. Based on the CDR3 plus reference TRBV19 and TRBJ1-6, the full variable domain is DGGITQSPKYLFRKEGQNVTLSCEQNLNHDAMYWYRQDPGQGLRLIYYSQIVNDFQKGDIAEGYSVSREKKESFPLTVTSAQKNPTAFYLCASKTGGHNSPLHFGNGTRLTVT.

The chain links TRBV9 to TRBJ2-3, with 9 positions matching TRBD2. This CDR3 is 16 amino acids long. The J segment lost 1 base and the V segment lost 3 bases, leaving 6 bases of the junction unmatched. CDR1 and CDR2 (germline): SGDLS, YYNGEE. In DNA form, the CDR3 reads TGTGCCAGCAGCGACGGACTAGCGATCGGCACAGATACGCAGTATTTT. This sequence encodes CASSDGLAIGTDTQYF.

The rearrangement uses TRBV4-1 and TRBJ1-5, with D possibly being TRBD1 (6 bases). Per germline, CDR1 MGHRA and CDR2 YSYEKL. The germline V and J ends were trimmed by 4 bases and 4 bases, with 14 bases remaining between them. The CDR3 is 15 amino acids. This CDR3 reads CASSPRGGLNQPQHF. The CDR3 DNA follows: TGCGCCAGCAGCCCCCGCGGGGGGCTGAATCAGCCCCAGCATTTT.

V and J are TRBV18 and TRBJ1-5; D gene ambiguous. The CDR3 covers 14 residues. V lost 4 bases, J lost 4 bases, and 11 bases lay in between. Per the germline V gene, CDR1 is KGHSH and CDR2 is LQKENI. CDR3 region: CASSLGPGNQPQHF. CDR3 coding DNA: TGTGCCAGCTCACTCGGACCGGGAAATCAGCCCCAGCATTTT.

The CDR3 region has the DNA TGTGCCAGCAGCTTAGGCCCAGGGATTGGACAGATTGGAAACACCATATATTTT. Amino acid sequence: CASSLGPGIGQIGNTIYF. The V call is TRBV7-2, the J call TRBJ1-3; a possible D gene is TRBD1 (6 bases). Germline CDR1 SGHTA, CDR2 FQGNSA. The length of the CDR3 is 18 residues. V lost 1 base, J lost 3 bases, and 19 bases lay in between.

Concerning this clone itself: Other DNA sequences within the sample encode an identical CDR3. The chain couples TRBV9 to TRBJ1-1; weak D call: TRBD1 (5 bases). This CDR3 contains 14 residues. The V gene's germline CDR1 is SGDLS and CDR2 YYNGEE. V lost 0 bases to trimming and J lost 4 bases, with 10 bases between them. The CDR3 sequence is CASSVDLGGTEAFF. As DNA, the CDR3 is TGTGCCAGCAGCGTAGATCTGGGGGGCACTGAAGCTTTCTTT. The variable domain in full, with the rest retrieved from reference TRBV9 and TRBJ1-1, is DSGVTQTPKHLITATGQRVTLRCSPRSGDLSVYWYQQSLDQGLQFLIQYYNGEERAKGNILERFSAQQFPDLHSELNLSSLELGDSALYFCASSVDLGGTEAFFGQGTRLTVV.

The chain is built from TRBV6-6 and TRBJ1-5; TRBD1 is a possible D gene (6 bases). Looked up from germline, CDR1 is MNHNY and CDR2 is SVGAGI (reference sequence). Trimming left V 6 bases short and J 6 bases short, with 15 bases between. The CDR3 spans 14 residues. This CDR3 reads CASSRLQGIQPQHF. DNA of the CDR3: TGTGCCAGCAGCCGCCTACAGGGTATTCAGCCCCAGCATTTT.

This CDR3 is CASSGLQGEAFF. CDR3 in DNA: TGTGCCAGCAGCGGATTACAGGGTGAAGCTTTCTTT. This chain links TRBV9 with TRBJ1-1; a weak D match, TRBD1 (6 bases). Germline CDR1 and CDR2: SGDLS and YYNGEE. The CDR3 is made up of 12 amino acids. V was shortened by 3 bases and J by 7 bases, with 10 bases between the two germline ends.

The V gene is TRBV2, the J gene TRBJ1-2; 9 nucleotides line up with TRBD1. This CDR3 spans 17 amino acids. The germline CDR1 and CDR2 sequences are SNHLY and FYNNEI. V was pared by 4 bases and J by 4 bases, with 13 bases of the junction left unmatched. The CDR3 region is CASSVSPGTGSIYGYTF. DNA of the CDR3: TGTGCCAGCAGTGTAAGTCCAGGGACAGGGAGTATCTATGGCTACACCTTC.

J is TRBJ2-4 and V is TRBV9; TRBD1 matches 10 bases. The trim removed 0 bases at V and 5 bases at J, leaving 5 bases unmatched. The CDR3 is 16 residues long. Germline V gene lookup returns CDR1 SGDLS and CDR2 YYNGEE. This CDR3 reads CASSVAGQGLENIQYF. As DNA, the CDR3 is TGTGCCAGCAGCGTAGCGGGACAGGGGTTGGAAAACATTCAGTACTTC.

This clone was observed once. Written as DNA, the CDR3 is TGCGCCAGCAGCCAAGATCCTAGCGGGAGGTCAAATGAGCAGTTCTTC. It is translated as CASSQDPSGRSNEQFF. The chain links TRBV4-1 to TRBJ2-1; 11 bases are shared with TRBD2. V gave up 0 bases and J gave up 7 bases; unmatched junction bases: 5. The CDR3 is made up of 16 amino acids. In germline, CDR1 is MGHRA, CDR2 YSYEKL.

This clone appeared once. The chain couples TRBV19 to TRBJ1-2; D unresolved. The CDR3 consists of 14 residues. CDR1 is LNHDA and CDR2 is SQIVND in the germline V gene (reference sequence). Trimming took off 5 bases at V and 4 bases at J, with 14 bases between the two ends. CDR3 in DNA: TGTGCCAGTAGTGTCTCGGGAACCTTCTATGGCTACACCTTC. This gives the protein CASSVSGTFYGYTF.

This rearrangement joins TRBV6-5 to TRBJ1-3; 11 bases match TRBD1. The CDR3 is made up of 15 amino acids. Per germline, CDR1 MNHEY and CDR2 SVGAGI. Trimming removed 6 bases from V and 4 bases from J; junction bases left unmatched: 5. CDR3 sequence reads: CASSQDRGQGNTIYF. DNA for the CDR3: TGTGCCAGCAGCCAGGACAGGGGGCAGGGAAACACCATATATTTT.

This chain uses TRBV28 with TRBJ1-5; perhaps TRBD1 as D (6 bases). Germline assignment: CDR1 MDHEN and CDR2 SYDVKM. Between the trimmed V and J ends, which lost 3 bases and 2 bases, there was a span of 14 bases. The CDR3 runs to 16 residues. CDR3: CASSFPRQAGNQPQHF. The CDR3, as DNA: TGTGCCAGCAGTTTCCCTAGACAGGCGGGCAATCAGCCCCAGCATTTT.

The chain couples TRBV19 to TRBJ2-3; no reliable D call. Trimming removed 5 bases from V and 1 base from J, with 13 bases in between. The CDR3 is 15 amino acids. The V gene's germline CDR1 is LNHDA and CDR2 SQIVND (reference sequence). In DNA form, the CDR3 reads TGTGCCAGTAGTCGGAACGGGTTTGGCACAGATACGCAGTATTTT. Translated, it gives CASSRNGFGTDTQYF.

V usage is TRBV2 and J usage is TRBJ1-3; D not certain. V shed 2 bases and J shed 0 bases, with 8 bases lying between them. Germline assignment: CDR1 SNHLY and CDR2 FYNNEI. The CDR3 consists of 15 residues. The CDR3 DNA reads as TGTGCCAGCAGTGAACAGACTGGCTCTGGAAACACCATATATTTT. It is translated as CASSEQTGSGNTIYF. The whole variable domain, remainder taken from reference TRBV2 and TRBJ1-3, is EPEVTQTPSHQVTQMGQEVILRCVPISNHLYFYWYRQILGQKVEFLVSFYNNEISEKSEIFDDQFSVERPDGSNFTLKIRSTKLEDSAMYFCASSEQTGSGNTIYFGEGSWLTVV.